Listed here are 31 T cell receptor beta chains from one sample, sequenced in a study of control samples from healthy donors and cancer patients. Assay: immunoSEQ multiplex PCR; the TCRdb copy retains only in-frame clones and omits some. The sample has 130,000 or so clones; 70% to 90% are singletons. The specimen was blood. The receptor source for this set is a middle-aged man in good health.

This rearrangement joins TRBV5-1 to TRBJ2-2; 10 nucleotides align to TRBD1. The V gene's germline CDR1 is SGHRS and CDR2 YFSETQ. This CDR3 has 14 amino acids. V was pared by 6 bases and J by 4 bases, with 3 bases of the junction left unmatched. The CDR3 loop reads CASNGQGVTGELFF. CDR3 nucleotide sequence: TGCGCCAGCAACGGACAGGGGGTCACCGGGGAGCTGTTTTTT.

The chain recombines TRBV10-2 with TRBJ2-3, with D perhaps assigned TRBD1 or TRBD2 (6 bases each). This CDR3 has 16 amino acids. V was trimmed by 4 bases and J by 0 bases, leaving 14 bases between them. Per germline, CDR1 WSHSY and CDR2 SAAADI. The CDR3 DNA sequence: TGCGCCAGCAGTGGTTGGGGGGCCTATAGCACAGATACGCAGTATTTT. Translating it yields CASSGWGAYSTDTQYF.

This clone turned up a few times. This CDR3 is also generated by other DNA sequences in the sample. The gene calls are TRBV6-5 and TRBJ1-1; D remains unclear. V shed 2 bases and J shed 5 bases, with 9 bases lying between them. The CDR3 contains 13 residues. The V gene's germline CDR1 is MNHEY and CDR2 SVGAGI. CDR3 sequence reads: CASSYGRGTEAFF. Here the CDR3 DNA reads TGTGCCAGCAGTTACGGGCGAGGGACTGAAGCTTTCTTT.

The CDR3 reads CASSDLGRVSYEQYF. The CDR3 DNA follows: TGTGCCAGCAGTGATCTGGGGCGGGTGTCCTACGAGCAGTACTTC. V gene TRBV6-1 combines with J gene TRBJ2-7; D is perhaps TRBD1 or TRBD2 (5 bases each). Germline CDR1 and CDR2: MNHNS and SASEGT. The CDR3 is made up of 15 amino acids. Trimming took 3 bases from V and 1 from J, leaving 13 bases between them.

This clone was seen more than once but under ten times. The chain links TRBV6-1 to TRBJ2-1; TRBD2 matches 8 bases. The CDR3 spans 17 residues. The J segment lost 4 bases and the V segment lost 2 bases, leaving 10 bases of the junction unmatched. CDR1 and CDR2 (germline): MNHNS, SASEGT. Written as DNA, the CDR3 is TGTGCCAGCAGTGAACTACGGGGGGGCTTCATATACAATGAGCAGTTCTTC. Residues: CASSELRGGFIYNEQFF.

The V and J genes are TRBV6-1 and TRBJ2-7; TRBD1 matches at 10 bases. The germline V gene encodes CDR1 MNHNS and CDR2 SASEGT. V lost 1 base and J lost 3; bases outside the gene matches: 0. The CDR3 runs to 14 residues. The CDR3 DNA reads TGTGCCAGCAGTGAAGGGACAGGGGGCTACGAGCAGTACTTC. Translating gives CASSEGTGGYEQYF.

The chain recombines TRBV4-1 with TRBJ2-5; 9 bases line up with TRBD1. V lost 1 base and J lost 5; bases outside the gene matches: 8. The length of the CDR3 is 16 residues. Looked up from germline, CDR1 is MGHRA and CDR2 is YSYEKL. CDR3 sequence: CASSQVLQGARETQYF. Written as DNA, the CDR3 is TGCGCCAGCAGCCAAGTCTTACAGGGGGCTCGCGAGACCCAGTACTTC.

The rearrangement links TRBV6-5 to TRBJ1-4; tentative D call: TRBD1 (5 bases). The V end was cut by 6 bases, the J end by 7 bases, with 15 bases between. This CDR3 region has 14 residues. CDR1 is MNHEY, CDR2 SVGAGI, per germline. The CDR3 region has the DNA TGTGCCAGCAGCGCAGGGCAGGGTTCTGAAAAACTGTTTTTT. Amino acid sequence: CASSAGQGSEKLFF.

This chain uses TRBV6-6 with TRBJ1-1, with TRBD1 matching 8 bases. J gave up 7 bases and V 2 bases, and 9 bases lay outside the gene matches. Germline CDR1 MNHNY, CDR2 SVGAGI (reference sequence). The CDR3 contains 15 residues. The CDR3 DNA reads TGTGCCAGCAGTTACCGGGCAGGGGGCGATTTTGAAGCTTTCTTT. Translation: CASSYRAGGDFEAFF.

The rearrangement uses TRBV11-3 and TRBJ2-7, with 11 bases matching TRBD2. With V trimmed by 3 bases and J by 4 bases, 8 bases remained unmatched. CDR1 and CDR2 (germline): SGHNT, YENEEA. This CDR3 contains 16 residues. DNA of the CDR3: TGTGCCAGCAGCTTTTCGCCACTAGCGGGGGTGTACGAGCAGTACTTC. Encoded protein: CASSFSPLAGVYEQYF.

The chain recombines TRBV7-2 with TRBJ2-5; 11 positions match TRBD2. The CDR3 is 13 amino acids. Looked up from germline, CDR1 is SGHTA and CDR2 is FQGNSA. The ends lost 5 bases at V and 9 bases at J; junction bases unmatched: 5. The DNA for the CDR3 is TGTGCCAGCAGCCCATTTAGCGGGGGGGCCCAGTACTTC. Its protein product is CASSPFSGGAQYF.

The chain recombines TRBV5-1 with TRBJ1-3, with unresolved D. Germline CDR1 and CDR2: SGHRS and YFSETQ. The CDR3 length is 15 residues. The V and J ends lost 0 bases and 0 bases respectively, with 7 bases between them. The CDR3 is CASSLGGNSGNTIYF. Written as DNA, the CDR3 is TGCGCCAGCAGCTTGGGCGGCAACTCTGGAAACACCATATATTTT. The entire variable domain, with the rest obtained from reference TRBV5-1 and TRBJ1-3, is as follows: KAGVTQTPRYLIKTRGQQVTLSCSPISGHRSVSWYQQTPGQGLQFLFEYFSETQRNKGNFPGRFSGRQFSNSRSEMNVSTLELGDSALYLCASSLGGNSGNTIYFGEGSWLTVV.

This chain uses TRBV3-1 (or the pseudogene TRBV3-2) with TRBJ1-3; 7 bases map to TRBD1. V gave up 5 bases and J gave up 0 bases; unmatched junction bases: 7. The CDR3 has 16 amino acids. Germline V gene sequence: CDR1 LGHDT, CDR2 YNNKEL (reference sequence). Here the CDR3 reads CASSELGQASGNTIYF. CDR3 nucleotide sequence: TGTGCCAGCAGCGAACTCGGACAGGCCTCTGGAAACACCATATATTTT.

The chain couples TRBV5-1 to TRBJ1-1, with D perhaps matching TRBD1 (6 bases). The CDR3 has 13 amino acids. V shed 4 bases and J shed 6 bases, with 13 bases lying between them. From germline, CDR1 is SGHRS and CDR2 YFSETQ. CDR3 protein: CASSPKEGAEAFF. CDR3 in DNA: TGCGCCAGCAGCCCTAAGGAGGGGGCTGAAGCTTTCTTT.

The chain's CDR3 is CASSSGLSGANVLTF. The CDR3 coding sequence is TGTGCCAGCAGCAGCGGCCTCTCTGGGGCCAACGTCCTGACTTTC. V and J are TRBV5-6 and TRBJ2-6; tentatively, D is TRBD2 (5 bases). The V gene's germline CDR1 is SGHDT and CDR2 YYEEEE. This CDR3 region has 15 residues. V lost 4 bases to trimming and J lost 0 bases, with 8 bases between them.

CDR3: CATKGGSPDTQYF. DNA of the CDR3: TGTGCCACCAAGGGAGGGTCTCCAGATACGCAGTATTTT. The genes are TRBV12-3 or TRBV12-4 and TRBJ2-3; 7 bases match TRBD2. The CDR3 is made up of 13 amino acids. The junction had 8 bases not matched to a gene; V was cut back by 10 bases and J by 4 bases.

The chain recombines TRBV7-9 with TRBJ2-2, with D perhaps matching TRBD1 or TRBD2 (6 bases each). Looked up from germline, CDR1 is SEHNR and CDR2 is FQNEAQ (reference sequence). The CDR3 contains 16 residues. V was cut by 5 bases and J by 2 bases, with 15 bases left in between. CDR3 residues: CASSVGSGGNTGELFF. Written as DNA, the CDR3 is TGTGCCAGCAGCGTCGGATCCGGGGGCAACACCGGGGAGCTGTTTTTT. The entire variable domain, with the rest obtained from reference TRBV7-9 and TRBJ2-2, is as follows: DTGVSQNPRHKITKRGQNVTFRCDPISEHNRLYWYRQTLGQGPEFLTYFQNEAQLEKSRLLSDRFSAERPKGSFSTLEIQRTEQGDSAMYLCASSVGSGGNTGELFFGEGSRLTVL.

The rearrangement links TRBV30 to TRBJ1-3; D unclear. Germline V gene data show CDR1 as GTSNPN and CDR2 as SVGIG (reference sequence). The V end lost 5 bases, the J end lost 9 bases, and 20 bases lay between the germline ends. The length of the CDR3 is 14 residues. CDR3: CAWAPGTGVSTIYF. In DNA form, the CDR3 reads TGTGCCTGGGCCCCCGGCACGGGAGTTTCCACCATATATTTT.

V and J are TRBV6-5 and TRBJ1-1, with D hard to call. CDR3 length: 13 residues. CDR1 and CDR2 (germline): MNHEY, SVGAGI. V was cut by 5 bases and J by 2 bases, with 9 bases left in between. CDR3 loop: CASSTKGNTEAFF. CDR3 DNA: TGTGCCAGCAGTACGAAAGGTAACACTGAAGCTTTCTTT.

The chain employs TRBV2 and TRBJ2-7, with 7 nucleotides matching TRBD1. Germline loops: CDR1 SNHLY, CDR2 FYNNEI. Germline trimming cut 6 bases from V and 2 bases from J; bases unmatched to any gene: 7. This CDR3 has 14 residues. The DNA of the CDR3 is TGTGCCAGCAGGACCGGGACAGCCACCTACGAGCAGTACTTC. Its protein product is CASRTGTATYEQYF.

The chain carries TRBV5-1 and TRBJ2-7, with a weak D call TRBD1 (5 bases). Germline lookup yields CDR1 SGHRS and CDR2 YFSETQ. The CDR3 is made up of 15 amino acids. V lost 0 bases to trimming and J lost 2 bases, with 12 bases between them. The chain's CDR3 is CASSLASRQTYEQYF. For the CDR3, the DNA is TGCGCCAGCAGCTTGGCTTCGAGACAGACCTACGAGCAGTACTTC. The whole variable domain, filled in from reference TRBV5-1 and TRBJ2-7, reads KAGVTQTPRYLIKTRGQQVTLSCSPISGHRSVSWYQQTPGQGLQFLFEYFSETQRNKGNFPGRFSGRQFSNSRSEMNVSTLELGDSALYLCASSLASRQTYEQYFGPGTRLTVT.

This chain connects TRBV7-6 to TRBJ1-3; TRBD1 agrees at 7 bases. Germline CDR1 SGHVS, CDR2 FNYEAQ. This CDR3 comprises 14 residues. The ends lost 5 bases at V and 4 bases at J; junction bases unmatched: 5. The CDR3 nucleotides are TGTGCCAGCAGCCCCGGACAGGAGGGAAACACCATATATTTT. It yields the protein CASSPGQEGNTIYF.

This clone was seen only a few times. The CDR3 protein is CASSLVLAGGTGELFF. CDR3 sequence (DNA): TGCGCCAGCAGCTTGGTTCTAGCGGGGGGTACCGGGGAGCTGTTTTTT. The gene calls are TRBV5-1 and TRBJ2-2; 11 bases match TRBD2. Germline trimming cut 0 bases from V and 5 bases from J; bases unmatched to any gene: 3. The CDR3 has 16 residues. CDR1 and CDR2 from the germline V gene are SGHRS and YFSETQ.

The V and J genes are TRBV5-5 and TRBJ2-3, with D perhaps given as TRBD1 or TRBD2 (5 bases each). Germline assignment: CDR1 SGHKS and CDR2 YYEKEE (reference sequence). The CDR3 runs to 13 residues. Trimming stripped 4 bases from V and 5 bases from J, with 11 bases between. The CDR3: CASSRGPKDTQYF. CDR3 sequence (DNA): TGTGCCAGCAGCCGGGGACCCAAAGATACGCAGTATTTT.

J is TRBJ1-6 and V is TRBV3-1 (or the pseudogene TRBV3-2), with D tentatively TRBD1 (6 bases). CDR1 is LGHDT and CDR2 is YNNKEL in the germline V gene (reference sequence). Trimming stripped 4 bases from V and 12 bases from J, with 13 bases between. This CDR3 spans 13 amino acids. CDR3 residues: CASSPGQPRPLHF. CDR3 nucleotide sequence: TGTGCCAGCAGCCCCGGACAGCCGAGACCCCTCCACTTT.

The chain links TRBV27 to TRBJ1-1; D is uncertain. Germline V gene sequence: CDR1 MNHEY, CDR2 SMNVEV (reference sequence). The ends were cut back, 4 bases at V and 1 base at J, with 22 bases in the middle. The CDR3 runs 18 residues. Here the CDR3 DNA reads TGTGCCAGCAGTTCCTTCAGGACCGGACCGACCCCGAACACTGAAGCTTTCTTT. Translating it yields CASSSFRTGPTPNTEAFF.

This chain joins TRBV13 and TRBJ1-1; D not resolved. The CDR3 runs to 13 residues. Germline lookup yields CDR1 PRHDT and CDR2 FYEKMQ (reference sequence). The V end was cut by 0 bases, the J end by 5 bases, with 7 bases between. DNA of the CDR3: TGTGCCAGCAGCTTAGGGGCACCTACTGAAGCTTTCTTT. The encoded protein is CASSLGAPTEAFF. Together with reference TRBV13 and TRBJ1-1, the CDR3 gives the full variable domain: AAGVIQSPRHLIKEKRETATLKCYPIPRHDTVYWYQQGPGQDPQFLISFYEKMQSDKGSIPDRFSAQQFSDYHSELNMSSLELGDSALYFCASSLGAPTEAFFGQGTRLTVV.

The V and J genes are TRBV5-7 and TRBJ2-7; D unresolved. TRBV5-7 is reported as an ORF; its role is uncertain. Trimming pared 0 bases from V and 3 bases from J, leaving 10 bases between. The CDR3 totals 14 residues. The CDR3 sequence: CASSLAFPYYEQYF. The CDR3 nucleotides are TGTGCCAGCAGCTTGGCGTTCCCGTACTACGAGCAGTACTTC.

The rearrangement uses TRBV7-8 and TRBJ2-2; D is unclear. Trimming removed 4 bases from V and 1 base from J, with 13 bases in between. This CDR3 is built from 16 residues. Germline CDR1 SGHVS, CDR2 FQNEAQ. The CDR3 DNA is TGTGCCAGCAGCTCTCAGTCCACTTGGAACACCGGGGAGCTGTTTTTT. Encoded protein: CASSSQSTWNTGELFF.

CDR3 nucleotide sequence: TGTGCCAGCAGTTACTCGCCAGGGGACACTGAAGCTTTCTTT. Amino acid sequence: CASSYSPGDTEAFF. The chain couples TRBV6-2 or TRBV6-3 to TRBJ1-1; TRBD1 might be the D (6 bases). The CDR3 consists of 14 residues. Germline-derived CDR1 and CDR2 are MNHEY and SVGEGT. Trimming removed 0 bases from V and 3 bases from J, with 8 bases in between.

CDR3 bases: TGCGCCAGCAGCCTGACAGGGGCAGGGATGAACACTGAAGCTTTCTTT. It encodes CASSLTGAGMNTEAFF. The gene calls are TRBV5-1 and TRBJ1-1; TRBD1 matches at 8 bases. CDR3 length equals 16 residues. Germline V gene lookup returns CDR1 SGHRS and CDR2 YFSETQ. V was clipped by 4 bases and J by 0 bases; unmatched bases: 8.